Each of the 27 T cell receptor beta chains below was sequenced from the same sample in a study of CD8+CD57+ T cells in acquired aplastic anemia. Sequencing involved patients with CD8+CD57+ cell expansion previously shown by flow cytometry. Genomic DNA constituted the template upon which TCR beta VDJ and CDR3 profiling was performed. TCRdb used MiXCR to reprocess the reads, holding one entry per CDR3 protein. The profile shows nearly 60,000 distinct CDR3 sequences, approximately 50% of them singletons. Sequenced: sorted CD4+, CD8+, or CD8+CD57+ T cells (not recorded which) from PBMCs. The origin of the receptors is a human donor with aplastic anemia.

This clonotype was counted many times. This chain uses TRBV29-1 with TRBJ1-2; D may be TRBD1 (5 bases). This CDR3 comprises 13 residues. V was trimmed by 6 bases and J by 0 bases, leaving 11 bases between them. Per the germline V gene, CDR1 is SQVTM and CDR2 is ANQGSEA. This CDR3 is CSVKDTSNYGYTF. The DNA for the CDR3 is TGCAGCGTAAAGGACACATCTAACTATGGCTACACCTTC.

This chain links TRBV25-1 with TRBJ1-2; the match to TRBD1 covers 11 bases. V lost 4 bases, J lost 8 bases, and 3 bases stayed unmatched. In germline, CDR1 is MGHDK, CDR2 SYGVNS. The CDR3 sequence is 13 residues long. The CDR3 loop reads CASSGDRGDGYTF. The CDR3 DNA follows: TGTGCCAGCAGTGGGGACAGGGGGGACGGCTACACCTTC.

J is TRBJ2-7 and V is TRBV11-2; the match to TRBD2 covers 10 bases. The CDR3 is 15 residues long. The V gene end was trimmed by 6 bases and the J gene end by 4 bases; junction bases not matched to a gene: 9. Germline CDR1 reads SGHAT; CDR2 reads FQNNGV. Here the CDR3 reads CASRAISGGGYEQYF. The CDR3 DNA reads as TGTGCCAGCAGGGCCATAAGCGGGGGGGGATACGAGCAGTACTTC.

J is TRBJ2-3 and V is TRBV5-1, with D unclear. This CDR3 is built from 14 residues. V was trimmed by 0 bases and J by 4 bases, leaving 9 bases between them. Per germline, CDR1 SGHRS and CDR2 YFSETQ. The CDR3 DNA follows: TGCGCCAGCAGCTTGGTTCAGTCGGCAGATACGCAGTATTTT. Its protein product is CASSLVQSADTQYF.

This clonotype was recorded only once. V and J are TRBV19 and TRBJ2-7, with 7 bases lining up with TRBD1. The CDR3 length is 15 residues. With 1 base clipped from V and 5 bases from J, the junction kept 8 bases outside the gene matches. Germline V lookup: CDR1 LNHDA, CDR2 SQIVND (reference sequence). This CDR3 is CASSIGEGGSDEQYF. For the CDR3, the DNA is TGTGCCAGTAGTATAGGTGAAGGGGGCTCAGACGAGCAGTACTTC.

This clonotype was detected only once. The rearrangement links TRBV7-8 to TRBJ2-1; 8 bases line up with TRBD2. The germline CDR1 and CDR2 sequences are SGHVS and FQNEAQ. V lost 2 bases, J lost 8 bases, and 11 bases stayed unmatched. The CDR3 has 16 amino acids. The CDR3, as DNA: TGTGCCAGCAGCTTATTGATTGGACTAGCAAAAGATGAGCAGTTCTTC. It is translated as CASSLLIGLAKDEQFF.

This clonotype was seen once. The gene calls are TRBV10-1 and TRBJ1-1, with a possible D match to TRBD1 (6 bases). The V gene lost 9 bases and the J gene lost 4 bases, with 15 bases spanning the gap. Germline V gene lookup returns CDR1 WNHNN and CDR2 SYGVQD (reference sequence). This CDR3 comprises 13 residues. CDR3 residues: CASSPPGATEAFF. CDR3 nucleotide sequence: TGCGCCAGTTCCCCTCCGGGGGCCACTGAAGCTTTCTTT.

The chain carries TRBV7-8 and TRBJ1-1; 8 bases align to TRBD1. Looked up from germline, CDR1 is SGHVS and CDR2 is FQNEAQ. The CDR3 sequence is 13 residues long. V dropped 5 bases and J dropped 4; count of bases not matched to a gene: 3. DNA for the CDR3: TGTGCCAGCAGCACCACAGGGGGCACTGAAGCTTTCTTT. Translation: CASSTTGGTEAFF.

About this clonotype: One junction end disagrees with the germline gene, perhaps due to a read error. The rearrangement uses TRBV4-3 and TRBJ2-1; 10 nucleotides agree with TRBD2. This CDR3 is 16 amino acids long. The germline gives CDR1 LGHNA, CDR2 YSLEER. CDR3 nucleotide sequence: TGCGCCAGCAGCCAACACTCACTAGCGGGGTACACTGAGCAGTTCTTC. It translates to CASSQHSLAGYTEQFF.

This clonotype was found once. The CDR3 DNA reads as TGTGCCAGTAGGGACCAGGACAGTTATAATTCACCCCTCCACTTT. Residues: CASRDQDSYNSPLHF. The chain recombines TRBV19 with TRBJ1-6; D is possibly TRBD1 (6 bases). Trimming shortened V by 6 bases and J by 4 bases, and 13 bases separated the two germline ends. Germline values: CDR1 LNHDA, CDR2 SQIVND (reference sequence). The CDR3 contains 15 residues.

The chain employs TRBV24-1 and TRBJ1-2; TRBD1 aligns across 12 bases. Per germline, CDR1 KGHDR and CDR2 SFDVKD. The CDR3 loop spans 15 amino acids. V lost 2 bases and J lost 8; bases outside the gene matches: 5. The CDR3 region is CATSDWGQGADGYTF. The CDR3 DNA is TGTGCCACCAGTGATTGGGGACAGGGGGCGGACGGCTACACCTTC.

The rearrangement links TRBV7-6 to TRBJ1-2; possible D gene TRBD1, 5 bases. This CDR3 has 14 residues. Germline V gene data show CDR1 as SGHVS and CDR2 as FNYEAQ. Trimming pared 3 bases from V and 1 base from J, leaving 9 bases between. The CDR3 nucleotides read TGTGCCAGCAGCTTGTACGACAGTAACTATGGCTACACCTTC. Translating it yields CASSLYDSNYGYTF.

This chain's CDR3 is CASTRADTQYF. For the CDR3, the DNA is TGCGCCAGCACCAGGGCGGATACGCAGTATTTT. This chain connects TRBV10-2 to TRBJ2-3, with a possible D match to TRBD1 (5 bases). The CDR3 is made up of 11 amino acids. Trimming stripped 7 bases from V and 6 bases from J, with 8 bases between. Germline V gene sequence: CDR1 WSHSY, CDR2 SAAADI.

The chain is built from TRBV7-3 and TRBJ2-3, with TRBD1 identical over 8 bases. CDR1 SGHTA and CDR2 FQGTGA come from the germline V gene. The trim removed 2 bases at V and 0 bases at J, leaving 4 bases unmatched. CDR3 length equals 16 residues. DNA for the CDR3: TGTGCCAGCAGCTTAGGCAGGGGGCCGAGCACAGATACGCAGTATTTT. Translating gives CASSLGRGPSTDTQYF.

Many counts were recorded for this clonotype. The chain employs TRBV6-1 and TRBJ2-3; no clear D. In germline, CDR1 is MNHNS, CDR2 SASEGT. V lost 5 bases and J lost 2, with 14 bases in between. The CDR3 extends over 15 amino acids. CDR3 DNA sequence: TGTGCCAGCAGTATTCCCTTGGAACTCACAGATACGCAGTATTTT. It translates to CASSIPLELTDTQYF.

This clonotype occurred a few times. J is TRBJ2-7 and V is TRBV15; a weak D match, TRBD1 (7 bases). V gave up 3 bases and J gave up 6 bases, with 18 bases separating them. The CDR3 totals 15 residues. Looked up from germline, CDR1 is LNHNV and CDR2 is YYDKDF (reference sequence). This CDR3 reads CATSREARQGGEQYF. The CDR3 region has the DNA TGTGCCACCAGCAGGGAGGCTCGACAGGGAGGCGAGCAGTACTTC.

This clonotype occurred many times. This chain joins TRBV2 and TRBJ2-5; either TRBD1 or TRBD2 may fit D (5 bases each). Trimming left V 1 base short and J 2 bases short, with 11 bases between. Germline-derived CDR1 and CDR2 are SNHLY and FYNNEI. The CDR3 runs 15 residues. CDR3 DNA: TGTGCCAGCAGTGAAGGGGGGATGGGGCAAGAGACCCAGTACTTC. Translation gives CASSEGGMGQETQYF.

The chain has TRBV15 and TRBJ2-5, with TRBD1 matching over 9 bases. Trimming at V came to 0 bases and at J to 5 bases, leaving 4 bases not matched to a gene. The CDR3 contains 15 residues. Looked up from germline, CDR1 is LNHNV and CDR2 is YYDKDF (reference sequence). CDR3 sequence (DNA): TGTGCCACCAGCAGAGAGACAGGGGGGGGTGAGACCCAGTACTTC. Residues: CATSRETGGGETQYF.

This clonotype was observed many times. V and J are TRBV2 and TRBJ2-6; D gene unclear. V shed 3 bases and J shed 2 bases, with 14 bases lying between them. The CDR3 contains 17 residues. Germline values: CDR1 SNHLY, CDR2 FYNNEI. The CDR3, as DNA: TGTGCCAGCAGTGATGAACTTGACCCAACTGGGGCCAACGTCCTGACTTTC. It is translated as CASSDELDPTGANVLTF.

This clonotype has only one observation. The chain has TRBV10-3 and TRBJ1-1, with D perhaps matching TRBD1 (6 bases). This CDR3 has 13 residues. Trimming shortened V by 8 bases and J by 2 bases, and 12 bases separated the two germline ends. In germline, CDR1 is ENHRY, CDR2 SYGVKD. Here the CDR3 DNA reads TGTGCCATCGGTGGACAGAAAAACACTGAAGCTTTCTTT. It yields the protein CAIGGQKNTEAFF.

The rearrangement joins TRBV4-1 to TRBJ2-1; possible D gene TRBD2, 6 bases. Trimming left V 0 bases short and J 2 bases short, with 11 bases between. Germline V gives CDR1 MGHRA, CDR2 YSYEKL. The CDR3 consists of 16 residues. CDR3 sequence reads: CASSQEWRDAYNEQFF. As DNA, the CDR3 is TGCGCCAGCAGCCAAGAATGGAGGGATGCCTACAATGAGCAGTTCTTC.

The genes are TRBV19 and TRBJ1-5, with D possibly matching TRBD1 (5 bases). The CDR3 runs to 14 residues. Germline V gene sequence: CDR1 LNHDA, CDR2 SQIVND (reference sequence). The V gene lost 2 bases and the J gene lost 3 bases, with 8 bases spanning the gap. Here the CDR3 DNA reads TGTGCCAGTAGTATAAGGGGCAACAATCAGCCCCAGCATTTT. Protein: CASSIRGNNQPQHF.

This clonotype was observed at least ten times. The J gene is TRBJ1-2, the V gene TRBV12-3 or TRBV12-4; D not resolved. V was trimmed by 4 bases and J by 7 bases, leaving 10 bases between them. The CDR3 is made up of 12 amino acids. DNA of the CDR3: TGTGCCAGCAGTTCTCTGAGACGTGGCTACACCTTC. Translation gives CASSSLRRGYTF.

CDR3 nucleotide sequence: TGTGCCACCAGTGAGTCCGGCAATCAGCCCCAGCATTTT. As protein: CATSESGNQPQHF. The chain uses TRBV24-1 and TRBJ1-5; D remains ambiguous. The CDR3 consists of 13 residues. Trimming took off 4 bases at V and 2 bases at J, with 5 bases between the two ends. Germline V gene lookup returns CDR1 KGHDR and CDR2 SFDVKD.

The V and J genes are TRBV15 and TRBJ1-5; D remains ambiguous. There are 14 residues in the CDR3. Germline V lookup: CDR1 LNHNV, CDR2 YYDKDF (reference sequence). Deletions cut 1 base from V and 0 bases from J, with 4 bases between. In DNA form, the CDR3 reads TGTGCCACCAGCAGAGCTCCTAGCAATCAGCCCCAGCATTTT. Encoded protein: CATSRAPSNQPQHF.

The V gene is TRBV7-2, the J gene TRBJ1-2; TRBD1 might be the D (6 bases). V was clipped by 6 bases and J by 4 bases, with 9 bases between them. Germline-derived CDR1 and CDR2 are SGHTA and FQGNSA. This CDR3 region has 12 residues. The CDR3, as DNA: TGTGCCAGCAGGTCGACAGGCTATGGCTACACCTTC. Translated, it gives CASRSTGYGYTF.

This clonotype was seen at least ten times. J is TRBJ2-2 and V is TRBV5-5; D is uncertain. Germline-derived CDR1 and CDR2 are SGHKS and YYEKEE (reference sequence). This CDR3 contains 12 residues. V was cut by 3 bases and J by 6 bases, with 6 bases left in between. In DNA form, the CDR3 reads TGTGCCAGCAGCTCCGGTTCCGGGGAGCTGTTTTTT. It translates to CASSSGSGELFF.